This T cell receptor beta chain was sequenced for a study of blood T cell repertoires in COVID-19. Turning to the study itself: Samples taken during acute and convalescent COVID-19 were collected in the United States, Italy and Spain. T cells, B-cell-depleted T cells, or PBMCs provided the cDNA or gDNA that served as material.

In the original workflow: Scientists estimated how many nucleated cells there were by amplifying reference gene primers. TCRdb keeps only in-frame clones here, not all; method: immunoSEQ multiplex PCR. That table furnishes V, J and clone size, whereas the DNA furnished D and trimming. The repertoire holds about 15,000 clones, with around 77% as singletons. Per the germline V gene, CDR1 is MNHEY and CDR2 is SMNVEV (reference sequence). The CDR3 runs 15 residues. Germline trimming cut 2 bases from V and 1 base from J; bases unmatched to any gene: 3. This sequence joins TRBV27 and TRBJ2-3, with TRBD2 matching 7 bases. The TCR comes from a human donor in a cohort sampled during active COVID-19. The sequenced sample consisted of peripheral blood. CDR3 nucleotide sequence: TGTGCCAGCAGTTTAGGGGGAGGGGGCACAGATACGCAGTATTTT. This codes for CASSLGGGGTDTQYF.